This T cell receptor beta chain came from a study of blood T cell repertoires in COVID-19. Trimming took 6 bases from V and 2 from J; bases not matched to a gene: 4. Germline V CDR1 and CDR2: MNHEY, SMNVEV (reference sequence). The CDR3 is 15 amino acids. Assay: immunoSEQ multiplex PCR; the TCRdb copy retains only in-frame clones and omits some. Of some 390,000 clones listed, roughly nine tenths are singletons. Resolution of symptoms, clearance, or two negative PCRs was present in recovered Cohort 3 donors. The J gene is TRBJ2-2, the V gene TRBV27, with 9 positions matching TRBD2. The sequencing input was PBMCs or T cells enriched from blood (not recorded which). This clonotype originated in a man younger than 45 who had recovered from COVID-19. The CDR3 region has the DNA TGTGCCAGCAGGGGACTAGCCGATAACACCGGGGAGCTGTTTTTT. It translates to CASRGLADNTGELFF.